The rows below give T cell receptor beta chains drawn from one sample of a study of cytomegalovirus exposure and HLA in healthy donors. Assay used: immunoSEQ multiplex PCR; TCRdb lists only in-frame clones, some missing. The top ten clones hold over 1% of a sample with some 200,000 clones, roughly 8.7% of them seen once. The specimen was PBMCs. The receptors were sampled from a woman in her 30s in good health and CMV-seropositive. The CDR3 runs from the conserved cysteine through the conserved F or W. A D gene is named only where the DNA matches it firmly. The size entry is marked missing in some rows and otherwise reads once, few, many or a size class.

>TRBD1|TRBV4-2|-|TRBJ1-2
CASSQGTGGSYGYTF
TGTGCCAGCAGCCAAGGGACAGGGGGCAGCTATGGCTACACCTTC
>TRBD1|TRBV7-9|few|TRBJ2-1
CASRGPDRGHWISYNEQFF
TGTGCCAGCAGGGGGCCGGACAGGGGGCACTGGATTTCCTACAATGAGCAGTTCTTC
>-|TRBV18|few|TRBJ2-3
CASSPGSGDTQYF
TGTGCCAGCTCACCAGGCTCGGGGGATACGCAGTATTTT
>-|TRBV7-2|-|TRBJ1-1
CASSARRALDGHVLEAFF
TGTGCCAGCAGCGCCCGGCGTGCCCTGGATGGACACGTCCTAGAAGCTTTCTTT
>TRBD1|TRBV6-1|few|TRBJ2-7
CASTLRGTGGYEQYF
TGTGCCAGCACCCTACGGGGGACAGGGGGATACGAGCAGTACTTC
>-|TRBV6-5|-|TRBJ1-4
CASSDQAGKLFF
TGTGCCAGCAGTGATCAGGCGGGAAAACTGTTTTTT
>-|TRBV27|few|TRBJ1-1
CASSPGRGGRTEAFF
TGTGCCAGCAGCCCAGGGCGGGGGGGTCGGACTGAAGCTTTCTTT
>-|TRBV5-4|few|TRBJ2-7
CASSLEGGTYEQYF
TGTGCCAGCAGCTTGGAGGGAGGAACCTACGAGCAGTACTTC
>-|TRBV14|once|TRBJ2-1
CASSLDSPFYNEQFF
TGTGCCAGCAGCCTCGACAGTCCATTCTACAATGAGCAGTTCTTC
>TRBD2|TRBV5-8|-|TRBJ2-5
CASSLFGTSEETQYF
TGTGCCAGCAGCTTGTTCGGGACTAGCGAAGAGACCCAGTACTTC
>-|TRBV9|few|TRBJ2-1
CASSVNGERSYNEQFF
TGTGCCAGCAGCGTAAATGGGGAGAGATCCTACAATGAGCAGTTCTTC
>-|TRBV9|few|TRBJ1-2
CASSGGHEGYTF
TGTGCCAGCAGCGGGGGACATGAGGGCTACACCTTC
>TRBD1|TRBV5-1|few|TRBJ1-4
CASSRQGNEKLFF
TGCGCCAGCAGCCGACAGGGTAATGAAAAACTGTTTTTT
>TRBD1|TRBV11-1|few|TRBJ1-1
CASSPRQTGGRAFF
TGTGCCAGCAGCCCCAGGCAGACAGGGGGGCGAGCTTTCTTT
>TRBD2|TRBV27|-|TRBJ2-7
CASTIAGVYYEQYF
TGTGCCAGCACCATAGCGGGAGTCTACTACGAGCAGTACTTC
>-|TRBV30|many|TRBJ1-3
CAWSSQSGLSGNTIYF
TGTGCCTGGAGCTCACAATCAGGGCTGAGCGGAAACACCATATATTTT
>-|TRBV5-1|once|TRBJ2-3
CASSLGLVDSRLNTQYF
TGCGCCAGCAGCTTGGGGTTGGTAGACTCCCGCTTGAATACGCAGTATTTT
>-|TRBV6-1|few|TRBJ2-6
CASSVVQIQSGANVLTF
TGTGCCAGCAGTGTGGTACAGATCCAGTCTGGGGCCAACGTCCTGACTTTC
>-|TRBV2|-|TRBJ2-1
CASSEQGSYNEQFF
TGTGCCAGCAGTGAACAGGGGTCCTACAATGAGCAGTTCTTC
>TRBD1|TRBV5-1|-|TRBJ1-4
CASSWGQTHEKLFF
TGCGCCAGCAGCTGGGGACAGACCCATGAAAAACTGTTTTTT
>TRBD1|TRBV18|-|TRBJ1-2
CASSPSGQGGHGYTF
TGTGCCAGCTCACCTTCCGGACAGGGGGGGCATGGCTACACCTTC
>-|TRBV2|-|TRBJ1-5
CASSGGLAQHF
TGTGCCAGCAGTGGGGGGCTTGCCCAGCATTTT
>-|TRBV7-9|-|TRBJ1-5
CASSLERGGPQHF
TGTGCCAGCAGCCTAGAAAGGGGTGGGCCCCAGCATTTT
>TRBD2|TRBV9|few|TRBJ2-7
CASSVAGTSGIYEQYF
TGTGCCAGCAGCGTAGCCGGAACTAGCGGGATCTACGAGCAGTACTTC
>-|TRBV9|few|TRBJ2-5
CASSAGETQYF
TGTGCCAGCAGCGCCGGGGAGACCCAGTACTTC
>-|TRBV7-2|few|TRBJ2-7
CASSLTSYEQYF
TGTGCCAGCAGCCTAACCTCCTACGAGCAGTACTTC
>-|TRBV9|few|TRBJ1-3
CASSFYRGNTIYF
TGTGCCAGCAGCTTCTATCGGGGAAACACCATATATTTT
>TRBD1|TRBV6-5|-|TRBJ2-5
CASALAGQVRETQYF
TGTGCCAGCGCCCTGGCAGGACAGGTCCGAGAGACCCAGTACTTC
>-|TRBV9|-|TRBJ2-3
CASSPRGSRGNTDTQYF
TGTGCCAGCAGCCCCCGGGGGTCTCGGGGCAACACAGATACGCAGTATTTT
>-|TRBV7-9|few|TRBJ2-5
CASSLQGGGPETQYF
TGTGCCAGCAGCCTACAGGGAGGGGGACCTGAGACCCAGTACTTC